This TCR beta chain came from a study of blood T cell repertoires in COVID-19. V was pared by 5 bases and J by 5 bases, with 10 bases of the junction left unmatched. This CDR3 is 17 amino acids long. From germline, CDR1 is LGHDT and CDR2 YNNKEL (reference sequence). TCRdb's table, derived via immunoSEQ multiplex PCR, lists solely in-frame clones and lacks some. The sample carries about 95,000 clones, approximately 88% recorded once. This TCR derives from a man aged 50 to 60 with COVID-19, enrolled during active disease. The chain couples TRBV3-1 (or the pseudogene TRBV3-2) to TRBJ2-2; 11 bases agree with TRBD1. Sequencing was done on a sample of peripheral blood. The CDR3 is CASSSPGTGGWTGELFF. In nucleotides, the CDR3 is TGTGCCAGCAGCTCCCCCGGGACAGGGGGGTGGACCGGGGAGCTGTTTTTT.